This TCR beta chain was captured in a study of regulatory T cells in long-lasting Graves disease. Study results and caveats: Repertoires from persistent disease leaned toward TRBV28, TRBJ1-2 and TRBJ2-5. Thyroid tissue was not studied; only peripheral blood was.

The authors built TCR beta libraries using iRepertoire HTBI primers and Arm-PCR of CDR3 regions. TCRdb used MiXCR to reprocess the multiplex PCR reads, holding one entry per CDR3 protein. Found here are a few hundred thousand distinct CDR3 sequences, around 23% of them singletons; the top ten hold 45% to 70%. Described time point: persistent/refractory GD, antithyroid drugs over 5 years with positive TRAb. PBMC-derived RNA was used for the TCR library. In this cohort, patients came from an endocrinology department located in Xi'an, China. EDTA tubes received about 9.3 milliliters of collected peripheral blood. After removal of 2 bases from V and 6 bases from J, the junction contained 6 bases not matched to a gene. Germline V gene sequence: CDR1 GTSNPN, CDR2 SVGIG (reference sequence). There are 13 residues in the CDR3. This clonotype was counted a few times. Its antigen is unknown.

The receptor comes from a female donor with Graves disease. This chain joins TRBV30 and TRBJ1-2, with 7 bases fitting TRBD1. The input for sequencing was peripheral blood mononuclear cells (PBMCs), taken when the disease was refractory, from a patient treated with antithyroid drugs. CDR3 loop: CAWSQRGTDGYTF. The DNA for the CDR3 is TGTGCCTGGAGTCAACGAGGGACAGATGGCTACACCTTC.